This T cell receptor beta chain comes out of a study of CD4 T cells in relation to SARS-CoV-2 and coronaviruses. Turning to the study itself: The restricting HLA molecule for shared crossreactive spike epitopes was mapped.

V was pared by 5 bases and J by 4 bases, with 8 bases between. This CDR3 is 12 amino acids long. CDR1 and CDR2 from the germline V gene are SNHLY and FYNNEI. Concerning this clone itself: The target antigen is unknown.

Study conclusions and caveats: This crossreactivity analysis covered spike protein alone, no other viral proteins.

The repertoire was sequenced with immunoSEQ multiplex PCR; TCRdb's copy has only in-frame clones and lacks some. The sample contains 30,000 to 45,000 clones, roughly 90% of which appear only once. The TCR originated in an adult with COVID-19. V gene TRBV2 combines with J gene TRBJ2-5; D gene unclear. Sequencing used memory CD4+ T cells from PBMCs. The CDR3 here is CASSPTTETQYF. CDR3 DNA sequence: TGTGCCAGCAGTCCAACGACAGAGACCCAGTACTTC.